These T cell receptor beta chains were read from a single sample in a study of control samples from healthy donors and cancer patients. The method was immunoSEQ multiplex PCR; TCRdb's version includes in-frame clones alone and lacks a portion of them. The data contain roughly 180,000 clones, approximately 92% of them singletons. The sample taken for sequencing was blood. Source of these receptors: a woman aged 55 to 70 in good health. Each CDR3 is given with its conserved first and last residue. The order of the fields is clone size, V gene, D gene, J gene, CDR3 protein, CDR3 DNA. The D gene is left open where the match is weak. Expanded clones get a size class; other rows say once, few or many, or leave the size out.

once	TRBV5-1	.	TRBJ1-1	CASSLPGGREAFF	TGCGCCAGCAGCCTCCCCGGGGGTAGGGAAGCTTTCTTT
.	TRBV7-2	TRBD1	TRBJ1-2	CASSTLTGNYGYTF	TGTGCCAGCAGCACACTGACAGGGAACTATGGCTACACCTTC
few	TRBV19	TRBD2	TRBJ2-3	CASSIAGGRTDTQYF	TGTGCCAGTAGTATAGCGGGGGGGCGCACAGATACGCAGTATTTT
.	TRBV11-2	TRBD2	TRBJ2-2	CASSLRASGSGELFF	TGTGCCAGCAGCTTGAGGGCTAGCGGGTCCGGGGAGCTGTTTTTT
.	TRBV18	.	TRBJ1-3	CASSPPLVEWTGNTIYF	TGTGCCAGCTCACCACCCCTCGTGGAGTGGACTGGAAACACCATATATTTT
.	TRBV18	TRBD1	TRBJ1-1	CASSPGQNLNTEAFF	TGTGCCAGCTCACCGGGACAGAATTTGAACACTGAAGCTTTCTTT
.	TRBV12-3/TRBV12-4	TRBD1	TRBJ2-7	CASSSGTVYEQYF	TGTGCCAGCAGTTCCGGGACAGTCTACGAGCAGTACTTC
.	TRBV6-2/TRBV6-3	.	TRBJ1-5	CASSYLLLGHQSQPQHF	TGTGCCAGCAGTTACCTGCTGTTGGGCCACCAAAGCCAGCCCCAGCATTTT
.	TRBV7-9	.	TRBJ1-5	CASSLSGGGNQPQHF	TGTGCCAGCAGCTTATCCGGGGGCGGTAATCAGCCCCAGCATTTT
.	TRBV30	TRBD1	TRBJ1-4	CAWSQEGGAYEKLFF	TGTGCCTGGAGTCAGGAAGGGGGCGCTTATGAAAAACTGTTTTTT
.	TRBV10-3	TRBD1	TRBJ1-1	CAITLPPLGGETEAFF	TGTGCCATCACCCTCCCCCCGTTAGGGGGCGAGACTGAAGCTTTCTTT
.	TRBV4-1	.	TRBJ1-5	CASSQATGYSNQPQHF	TGCGCCAGCAGCCAGGCTACAGGGTATAGCAATCAGCCCCAGCATTTT
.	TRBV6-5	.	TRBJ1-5	CASRGQYSNQPQHF	TGTGCCAGCAGAGGACAGTATAGCAATCAGCCCCAGCATTTT
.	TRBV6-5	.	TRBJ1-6	CASSYSTGDSPLHF	TGTGCCAGCAGTTACTCGACAGGAGATTCACCCCTCCACTTT
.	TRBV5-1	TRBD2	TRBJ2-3	CASSFSAGGGDTQYF	TGCGCCAGCAGCTTTTCAGCGGGGGGGGGTGATACGCAGTATTTT
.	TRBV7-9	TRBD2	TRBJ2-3	CASSPRLAGGPGEDTQYF	TGTGCCAGCAGCCCTAGACTAGCGGGGGGGCCCGGGGAAGATACGCAGTATTTT
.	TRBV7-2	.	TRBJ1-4	CASSLGLQVVNEKLFF	TGTGCCAGCAGCTTAGGGTTGCAGGTTGTTAATGAAAAACTGTTTTTT
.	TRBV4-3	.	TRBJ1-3	CASSLGGGSGNTIYF	TGCGCCAGCAGCCTAGGCGGGGGGTCGGGAAACACCATATATTTT
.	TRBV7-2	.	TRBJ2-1	CASSLDKGSYNEQFF	TGTGCCAGCAGCTTAGATAAAGGCTCCTACAATGAGCAGTTCTTC
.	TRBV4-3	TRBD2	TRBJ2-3	CASSQDKGLAGTDTQYF	TGCGCCAGCAGCCAAGATAAGGGACTAGCGGGGACAGATACGCAGTATTTT
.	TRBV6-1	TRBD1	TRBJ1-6	CASSEMAGGSPLHF	TGTGCCAGCAGTGAAATGGCAGGGGGTTCACCCCTCCACTTT
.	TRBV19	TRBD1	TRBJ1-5	CASRLDRGNQPQHF	TGTGCCAGCCGACTGGACAGGGGAAATCAGCCCCAGCATTTT
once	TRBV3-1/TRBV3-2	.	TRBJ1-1	CASSHRDDTEAFF	TGTGCCAGCAGCCACAGGGATGACACTGAAGCTTTCTTT
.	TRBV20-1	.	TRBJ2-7	CSARENHEQYF	TGCAGTGCTAGAGAGAATCACGAGCAGTACTTC
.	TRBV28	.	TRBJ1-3	CASSKGGSGNTIYF	TGTGCCAGCAGCAAGGGGGGCTCTGGAAACACCATATATTTT
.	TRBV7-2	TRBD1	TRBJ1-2	CASSLDRGDYGYTF	TGTGCCAGCAGCTTAGACAGGGGAGACTATGGCTACACCTTC
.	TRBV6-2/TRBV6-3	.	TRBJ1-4	CASSSDSLSDNEKLFF	TGTGCCAGCAGTTCCGACAGCCTCTCCGATAATGAAAAACTGTTTTTT
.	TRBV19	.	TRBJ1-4	CASRRREASTNEKLFF	TGTGCCAGTAGACGCCGGGAGGCGTCAACTAATGAAAAACTGTTTTTT
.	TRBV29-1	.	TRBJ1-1	CSVERGNTEAFF	TGCAGCGTTGAGAGGGGGAACACTGAAGCTTTCTTT
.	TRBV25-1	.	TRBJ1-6	CASSESGRGSYNSPLHF	TGTGCCAGCAGTGAATCGGGCAGGGGCTCCTATAATTCACCCCTCCACTTT
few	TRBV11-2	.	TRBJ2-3	CASSKGSFSDTQYF	TGTGCCAGCAGCAAGGGGAGCTTCTCAGATACGCAGTATTTT
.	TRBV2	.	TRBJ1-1	CASNNRQNTEAFF	TGTGCCAGCAACAATAGACAGAACACTGAAGCTTTCTTT
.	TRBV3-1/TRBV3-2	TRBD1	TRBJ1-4	CASSQRTGYEFEKLFF	TGTGCCAGCAGCCAGAGGACAGGGTATGAATTTGAAAAACTGTTTTTT
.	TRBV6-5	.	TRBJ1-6	CASSTGTGGSPLHF	TGTGCCAGCAGCACCGGGACGGGGGGTTCACCCCTCCACTTT
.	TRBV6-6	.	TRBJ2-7	CASGALMGLLYEQYF	TGTGCCAGCGGGGCCTTGATGGGCCTCCTATACGAGCAGTACTTC